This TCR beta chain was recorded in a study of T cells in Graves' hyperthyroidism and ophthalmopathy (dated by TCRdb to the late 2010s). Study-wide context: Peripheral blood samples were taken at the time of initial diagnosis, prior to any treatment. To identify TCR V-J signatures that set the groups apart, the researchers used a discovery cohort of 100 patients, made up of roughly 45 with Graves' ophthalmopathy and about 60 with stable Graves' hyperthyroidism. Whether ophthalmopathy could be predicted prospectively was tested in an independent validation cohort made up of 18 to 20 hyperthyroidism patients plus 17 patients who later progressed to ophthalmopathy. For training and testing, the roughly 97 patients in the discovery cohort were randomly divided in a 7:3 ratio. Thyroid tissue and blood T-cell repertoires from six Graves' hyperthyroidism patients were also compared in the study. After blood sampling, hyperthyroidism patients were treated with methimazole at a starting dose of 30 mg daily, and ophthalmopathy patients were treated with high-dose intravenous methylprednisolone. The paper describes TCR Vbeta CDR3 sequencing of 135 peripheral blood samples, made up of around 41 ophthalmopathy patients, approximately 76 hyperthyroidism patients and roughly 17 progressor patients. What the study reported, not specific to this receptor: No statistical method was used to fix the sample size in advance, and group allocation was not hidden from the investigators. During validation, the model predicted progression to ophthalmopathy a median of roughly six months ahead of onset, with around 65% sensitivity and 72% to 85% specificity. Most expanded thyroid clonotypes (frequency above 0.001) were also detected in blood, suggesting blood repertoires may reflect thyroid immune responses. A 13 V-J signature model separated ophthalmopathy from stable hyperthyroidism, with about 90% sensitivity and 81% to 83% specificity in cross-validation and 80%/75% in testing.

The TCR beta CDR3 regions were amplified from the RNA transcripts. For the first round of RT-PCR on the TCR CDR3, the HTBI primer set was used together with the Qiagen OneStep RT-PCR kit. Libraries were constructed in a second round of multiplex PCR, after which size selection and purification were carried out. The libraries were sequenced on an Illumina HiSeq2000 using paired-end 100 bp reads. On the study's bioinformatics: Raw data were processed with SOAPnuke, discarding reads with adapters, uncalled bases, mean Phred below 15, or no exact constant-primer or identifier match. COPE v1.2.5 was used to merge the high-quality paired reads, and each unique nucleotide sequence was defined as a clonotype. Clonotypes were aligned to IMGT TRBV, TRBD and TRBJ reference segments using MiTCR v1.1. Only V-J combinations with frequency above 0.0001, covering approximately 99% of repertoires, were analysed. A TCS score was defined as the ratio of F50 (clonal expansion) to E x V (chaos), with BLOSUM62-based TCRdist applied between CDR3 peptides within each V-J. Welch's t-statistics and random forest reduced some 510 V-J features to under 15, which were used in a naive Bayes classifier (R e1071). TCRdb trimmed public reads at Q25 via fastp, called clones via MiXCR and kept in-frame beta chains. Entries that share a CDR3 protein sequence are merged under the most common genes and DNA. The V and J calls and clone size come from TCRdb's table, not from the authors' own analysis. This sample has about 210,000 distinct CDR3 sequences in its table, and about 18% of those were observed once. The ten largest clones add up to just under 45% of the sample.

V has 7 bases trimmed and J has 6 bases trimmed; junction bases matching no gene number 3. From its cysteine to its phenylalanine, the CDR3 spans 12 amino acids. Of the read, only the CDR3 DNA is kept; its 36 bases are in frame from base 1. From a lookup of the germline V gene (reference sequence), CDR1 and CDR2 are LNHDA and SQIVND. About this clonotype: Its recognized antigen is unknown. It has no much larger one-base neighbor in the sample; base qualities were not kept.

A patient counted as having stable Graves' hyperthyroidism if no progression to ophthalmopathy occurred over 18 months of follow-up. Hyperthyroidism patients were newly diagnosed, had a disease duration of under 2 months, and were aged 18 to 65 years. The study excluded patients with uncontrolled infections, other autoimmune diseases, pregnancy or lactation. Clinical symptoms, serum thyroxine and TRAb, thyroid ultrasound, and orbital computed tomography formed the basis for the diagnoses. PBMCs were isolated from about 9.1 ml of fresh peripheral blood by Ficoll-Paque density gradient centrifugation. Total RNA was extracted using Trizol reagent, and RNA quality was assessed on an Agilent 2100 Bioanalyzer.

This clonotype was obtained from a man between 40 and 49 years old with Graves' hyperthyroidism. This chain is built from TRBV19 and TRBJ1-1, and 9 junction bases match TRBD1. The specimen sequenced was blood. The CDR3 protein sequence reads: CASNRGQAEAFF. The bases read TGTGCCAGTAACAGGGGGCAGGCTGAAGCTTTCTTT.